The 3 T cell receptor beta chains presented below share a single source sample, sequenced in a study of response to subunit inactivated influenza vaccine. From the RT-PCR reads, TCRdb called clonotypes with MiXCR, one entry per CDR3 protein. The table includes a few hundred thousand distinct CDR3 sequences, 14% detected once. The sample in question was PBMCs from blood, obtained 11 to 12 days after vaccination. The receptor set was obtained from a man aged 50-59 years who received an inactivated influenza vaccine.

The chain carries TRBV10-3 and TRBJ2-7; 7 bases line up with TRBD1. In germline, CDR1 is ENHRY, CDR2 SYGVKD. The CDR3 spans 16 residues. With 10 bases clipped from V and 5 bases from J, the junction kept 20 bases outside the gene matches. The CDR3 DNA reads TGTGCCACGACCGAACGTAGAGGGGGCTCGGGTAACGAGCAGTACTTC. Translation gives CATTERRGGSGNEQYF.

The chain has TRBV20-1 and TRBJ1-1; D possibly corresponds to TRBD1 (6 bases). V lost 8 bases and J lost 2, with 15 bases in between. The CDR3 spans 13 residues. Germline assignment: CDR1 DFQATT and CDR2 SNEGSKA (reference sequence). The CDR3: CSHKTGSNTEAFF. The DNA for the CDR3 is TGCAGTCACAAAACAGGGAGCAACACTGAAGCTTTCTTT.

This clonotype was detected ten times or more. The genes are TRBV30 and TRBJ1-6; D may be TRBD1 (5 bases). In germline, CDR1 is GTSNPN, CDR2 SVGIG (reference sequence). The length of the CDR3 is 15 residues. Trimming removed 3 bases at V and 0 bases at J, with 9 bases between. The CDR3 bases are TGTGCCTGGAGGGGACCGAGCTCCTATAATTCACCCCTCCACTTT. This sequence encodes CAWRGPSSYNSPLHF.